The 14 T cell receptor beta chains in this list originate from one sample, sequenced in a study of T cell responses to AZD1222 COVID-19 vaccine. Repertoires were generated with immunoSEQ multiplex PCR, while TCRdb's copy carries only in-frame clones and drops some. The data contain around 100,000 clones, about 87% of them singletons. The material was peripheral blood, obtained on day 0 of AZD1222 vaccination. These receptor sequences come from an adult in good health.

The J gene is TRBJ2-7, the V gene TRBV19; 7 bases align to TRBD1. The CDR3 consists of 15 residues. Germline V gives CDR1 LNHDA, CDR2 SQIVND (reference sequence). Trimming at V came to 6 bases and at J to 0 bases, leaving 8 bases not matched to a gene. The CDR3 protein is CASRGQDWSSYEQYF. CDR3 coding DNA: TGTGCCAGTAGAGGACAGGACTGGAGCTCCTACGAGCAGTACTTC.

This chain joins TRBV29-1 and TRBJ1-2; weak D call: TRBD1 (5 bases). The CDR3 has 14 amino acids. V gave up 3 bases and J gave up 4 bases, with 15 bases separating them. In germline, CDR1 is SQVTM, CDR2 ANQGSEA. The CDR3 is CSVDLVGGTYGYTF. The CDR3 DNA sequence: TGCAGCGTTGATTTGGTGGGGGGGACCTATGGCTACACCTTC. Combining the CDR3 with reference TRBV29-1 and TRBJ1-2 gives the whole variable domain SAVISQKPSRDICQRGTSLTIQCQVDSQVTMMFWYRQQPGQSLTLIATANQGSEATYESGFVIDKFPISRPNLTFSTLTVSNMSPEDSSIYLCSVDLVGGTYGYTFGSGTRLTVV.

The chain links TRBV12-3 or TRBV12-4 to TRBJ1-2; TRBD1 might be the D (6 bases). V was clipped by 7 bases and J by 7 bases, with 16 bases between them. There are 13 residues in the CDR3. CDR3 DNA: TGTGCCAGCAACACGGGGGCCTCGGCTGGCTACACCTTC. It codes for CASNTGASAGYTF.

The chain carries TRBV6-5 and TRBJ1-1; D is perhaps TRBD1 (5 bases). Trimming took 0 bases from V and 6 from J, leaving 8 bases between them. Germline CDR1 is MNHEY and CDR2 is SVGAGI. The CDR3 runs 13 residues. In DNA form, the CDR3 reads TGTGCCAGCAGTTACTCGGTAGGGGCTGAAGCTTTCTTT. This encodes CASSYSVGAEAFF.

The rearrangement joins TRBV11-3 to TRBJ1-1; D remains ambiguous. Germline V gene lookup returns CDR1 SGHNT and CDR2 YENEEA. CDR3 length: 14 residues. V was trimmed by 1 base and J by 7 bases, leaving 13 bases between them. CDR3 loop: CASSLGGGSGEAFF. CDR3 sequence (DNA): TGTGCCAGCAGCTTAGGAGGAGGCTCCGGTGAAGCTTTCTTT.

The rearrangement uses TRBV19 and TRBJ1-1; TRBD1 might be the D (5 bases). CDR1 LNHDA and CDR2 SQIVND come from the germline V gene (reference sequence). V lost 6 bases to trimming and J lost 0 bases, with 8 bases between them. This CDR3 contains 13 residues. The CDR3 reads CASRGEMNTEAFF. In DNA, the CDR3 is TGTGCCAGTAGGGGGGAGATGAACACTGAAGCTTTCTTT.

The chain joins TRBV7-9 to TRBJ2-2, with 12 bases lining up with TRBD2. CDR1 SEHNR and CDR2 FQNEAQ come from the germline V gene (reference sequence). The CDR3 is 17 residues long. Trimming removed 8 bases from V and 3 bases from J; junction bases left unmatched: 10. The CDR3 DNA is TGTGCCAGCGCAGGGCCTAGCGGGAGGGCCCACACCGGGGAGCTGTTTTTT. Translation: CASAGPSGRAHTGELFF.

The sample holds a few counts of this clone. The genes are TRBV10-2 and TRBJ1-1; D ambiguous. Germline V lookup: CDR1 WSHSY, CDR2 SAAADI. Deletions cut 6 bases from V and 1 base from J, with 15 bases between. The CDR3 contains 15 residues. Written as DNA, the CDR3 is TGCGCCAGCAGAGGGAGGAGGGAGACGAACACTGAAGCTTTCTTT. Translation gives CASRGRRETNTEAFF.

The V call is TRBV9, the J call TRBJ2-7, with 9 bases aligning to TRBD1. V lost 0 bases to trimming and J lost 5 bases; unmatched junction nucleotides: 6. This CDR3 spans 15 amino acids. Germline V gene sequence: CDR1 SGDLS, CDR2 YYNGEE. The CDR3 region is CASSVGGTGNHEQYF. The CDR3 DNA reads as TGTGCCAGCAGCGTAGGTGGGACAGGGAATCACGAGCAGTACTTC.

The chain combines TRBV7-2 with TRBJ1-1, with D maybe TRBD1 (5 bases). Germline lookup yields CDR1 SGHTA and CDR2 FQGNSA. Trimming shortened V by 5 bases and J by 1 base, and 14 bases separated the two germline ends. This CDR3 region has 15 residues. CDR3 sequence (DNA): TGTGCCAGCAGCCCAGACAGTGCCCCGAACACTGAAGCTTTCTTT. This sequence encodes CASSPDSAPNTEAFF.

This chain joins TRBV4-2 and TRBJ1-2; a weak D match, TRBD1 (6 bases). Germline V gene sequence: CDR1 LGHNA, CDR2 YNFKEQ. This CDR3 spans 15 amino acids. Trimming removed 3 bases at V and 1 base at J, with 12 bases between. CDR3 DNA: TGTGCCAGCAGCCAGGAAGACAGGTATAACTATGGCTACACCTTC. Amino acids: CASSQEDRYNYGYTF.

The CDR3 nucleotides are TGTGCCAGCAGTTTCTTACCCGGGACCAGGACTAGCGGTAGCTCCTACAATGAGCAGTTCTTC. It codes for CASSFLPGTRTSGSSYNEQFF. This chain uses TRBV6-2 or TRBV6-3 with TRBJ2-1; 10 nucleotides match TRBD2. This CDR3 comprises 21 residues. J gave up 0 bases and V 4 bases, and 18 bases lay outside the gene matches. The germline CDR1 and CDR2 sequences are MNHEY and SVGEGT.

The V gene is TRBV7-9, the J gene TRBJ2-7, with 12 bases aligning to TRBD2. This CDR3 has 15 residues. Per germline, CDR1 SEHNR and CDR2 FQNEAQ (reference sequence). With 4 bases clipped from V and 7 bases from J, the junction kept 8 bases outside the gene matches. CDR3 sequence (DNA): TGTGCCAGCAGCTCCTGGACTAGCGGGACGTATGAGCAGTACTTC. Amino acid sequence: CASSSWTSGTYEQYF.

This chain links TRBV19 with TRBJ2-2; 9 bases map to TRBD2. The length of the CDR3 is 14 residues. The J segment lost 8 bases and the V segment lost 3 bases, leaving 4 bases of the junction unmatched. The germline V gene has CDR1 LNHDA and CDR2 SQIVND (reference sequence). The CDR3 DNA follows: TGTGCCAGTAGTATGGGACTAGCAGGGGGGGAGCTGTTTTTT. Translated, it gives CASSMGLAGGELFF.